Listed here are 30 T cell receptor beta chains from one sample, sequenced in a study of beta chain features in type 1 diabetes. Expressed TCRB transcripts were sequenced after all isolated RNA was converted to cDNA. Some clones are missing from TCRdb's copy, which holds only in-frame ones; the method was immunoSEQ multiplex PCR. This sample has just over 600,000 clones, with 15% to 17% found just once. The material sequenced was naive CD4+ T cells from blood. The source of these receptors is a man between 18 and 35 years old in good health.

In this sample, this clone turned up a few times. The chain employs TRBV4-1 and TRBJ2-2, with 7 bases aligning to TRBD1. There are 15 residues in the CDR3. Looked up from germline, CDR1 is MGHRA and CDR2 is YSYEKL. The V segment lost 1 base and the J segment 5 bases; nucleotides outside the gene matches: 4. The DNA of the CDR3 is TGCGCCAGCAGCCAAGGGGACAGCTTAACCGGGGAGCTGTTTTTT. This gives the protein CASSQGDSLTGELFF.

The chain carries TRBV19 and TRBJ2-7, with TRBD2 as a possible D gene (7 bases). Trimming pared 5 bases from V and 3 bases from J, leaving 17 bases between. The length of the CDR3 is 15 residues. Germline CDR1 LNHDA, CDR2 SQIVND (reference sequence). The DNA for the CDR3 is TGTGCCAGTAGTCCCTCTAGCGGAGGGGGCTACGAGCAGTACTTC. Its protein is CASSPSSGGGYEQYF.

This clone was detected only a few times. The chain joins TRBV10-3 to TRBJ2-2, with TRBD1 matching 9 bases. CDR1 and CDR2 from the germline V gene are ENHRY and SYGVKD. The CDR3 spans 16 residues. With V trimmed by 10 bases and J by 6 bases, 15 bases remained unmatched. CDR3 DNA: TGTGCCACCCGGCGAGGCGGGACAGGGTCGGCCGGGGAGCTGTTTTTT. Protein product: CATRRGGTGSAGELFF.

The J gene is TRBJ2-1, the V gene TRBV4-3; 10 bases match TRBD2. The ends lost 3 bases at V and 7 bases at J; junction bases unmatched: 9. Looked up from germline, CDR1 is LGHNA and CDR2 is YSLEER. The CDR3 extends over 16 amino acids. The CDR3 spells CASSQRAGGPRNEQFF. CDR3 in DNA: TGCGCCAGCAGCCAGAGAGCGGGAGGGCCTAGGAATGAGCAGTTCTTC.

The V and J genes are TRBV29-1 and TRBJ1-4; maybe TRBD1 (5 bases). CDR1 SQVTM and CDR2 ANQGSEA come from the germline V gene. CDR3 size: 11 residues. V was pared by 8 bases and J by 4 bases, with 8 bases between. The CDR3 loop reads CSYRRNEKLFF. For the CDR3, the DNA is TGCAGCTACAGGCGTAATGAAAAACTGTTTTTT.

This clone was found a few times. The identical CDR3 is also encoded by other nucleotide sequences in the sample. The DNA for the CDR3 is TGCGCCAGCAGCTTGGACAGCTTGAATCAGCCCCAGCATTTT. It translates to CASSLDSLNQPQHF. This chain uses TRBV5-1 with TRBJ1-5; no definite D call. In germline, CDR1 is SGHRS, CDR2 YFSETQ. V was trimmed by 0 bases and J by 4 bases, leaving 8 bases between them. The CDR3 is 14 amino acids.

V gene TRBV7-9 combines with J gene TRBJ2-7; 9 positions agree with TRBD1. CDR1 and CDR2 from the germline V gene are SEHNR and FQNEAQ (reference sequence). V trimming: 4 bases; J trimming: 3 bases; junction bases outside the gene matches: 7. CDR3 length: 15 amino acids. Here the CDR3 reads CASSSRDRAHYEQYF. The CDR3 DNA reads as TGTGCCAGCAGCTCCCGGGACAGGGCACACTACGAGCAGTACTTC.

This clone was recorded a few times. The rearrangement links TRBV5-4 to TRBJ2-3, with a tentative D call TRBD2 (6 bases). The CDR3 is 15 residues long. The ends were cut back, 9 bases at V and 2 bases at J, with 19 bases in the middle. The germline V gene has CDR1 SGHNT and CDR2 YYREEE (reference sequence). In DNA, the CDR3 is TGTGCCATCGGGGACGGCGGACTAAACACAGATACGCAGTATTTT. Its translation is CAIGDGGLNTDTQYF.

V is TRBV21-1 and J is TRBJ2-7; the table gives TRBD1 as D, unverified against the DNA. TRBV21-1 has pseudogene status. This CDR3 comprises 16 residues. DNA of the CDR3: TGTGCCAGCAGCAAAGATTTGGGGACAGGGGAGTTTGGGCAGTACTTC. Translating gives CASSKDLGTGEFGQYF.

V is TRBV7-2 and J is TRBJ2-2; no clear D gene. This CDR3 comprises 14 residues. CDR1 is SGHTA, CDR2 FQGNSA, per germline. Trimming cost V 1 base and J 2 bases, with 5 bases left between them. CDR3 nucleotides: TGTGCCAGCAGCTTAGGACTTAACACCGGGGAGCTGTTTTTT. As protein: CASSLGLNTGELFF.

This chain links TRBV7-9 with TRBJ1-2; TRBD1 might be the D (6 bases). The CDR3 has 14 residues. The V and J ends lost 2 bases and 4 bases respectively, with 11 bases between them. Germline V lookup: CDR1 SEHNR, CDR2 FQNEAQ (reference sequence). CDR3 loop: CASSLTGQAYGYTF. The CDR3 DNA reads as TGTGCCAGCAGCTTAACAGGGCAGGCCTATGGCTACACCTTC. Using reference TRBV7-9 and TRBJ1-2 for the parts outside the CDR3, the full variable domain is DTGVSQNPRHKITKRGQNVTFRCDPISEHNRLYWYRQTLGQGPEFLTYFQNEAQLEKSRLLSDRFSAERPKGSFSTLEIQRTEQGDSAMYLCASSLTGQAYGYTFGSGTRLTVV.

This clone was counted a few times. The rearrangement uses TRBV4-2 and TRBJ2-7; possibly TRBD1 for D (5 bases). The CDR3 is 15 residues long. Looked up from germline, CDR1 is LGHNA and CDR2 is YNFKEQ. The germline V and J ends were trimmed by 1 base and 0 bases, with 10 bases remaining between them. The CDR3 DNA reads TGTGCCAGCAGCCAAGTTACAGGCCTCTCCTACGAGCAGTACTTC. This translates into CASSQVTGLSYEQYF.

This chain uses TRBV9 with TRBJ2-7, with TRBD2 matching 9 bases. Germline V gene lookup returns CDR1 SGDLS and CDR2 YYNGEE. The CDR3 has 17 residues. Trimming cost V 3 bases and J 2 bases; bases outside gene matches: 12. This chain's CDR3 is CASSGPGATSGTYEQYF. The DNA for the CDR3 is TGTGCCAGCAGCGGGCCGGGAGCGACTAGCGGTACCTACGAGCAGTACTTC.

This clone was seen a handful of times. This chain uses TRBV9 with TRBJ2-7, with D perhaps TRBD1 (6 bases). Trimming stripped 1 base from V and 0 bases from J, with 17 bases between. Germline values: CDR1 SGDLS, CDR2 YYNGEE. The CDR3 totals 17 residues. The CDR3 sequence: CASSVSEGVRSSYEQYF. The CDR3 DNA reads as TGTGCCAGCAGCGTATCAGAGGGGGTCAGGAGCTCCTACGAGCAGTACTTC.

V usage is TRBV28 and J usage is TRBJ2-4, with D perhaps being TRBD1 or TRBD2 (5 bases each). V was trimmed by 3 bases and J by 0 bases, leaving 15 bases between them. Per germline, CDR1 MDHEN and CDR2 SYDVKM. The CDR3 loop spans 17 amino acids. The CDR3 is CASSFGGTGLAKNIQYF. In nucleotides, the CDR3 is TGTGCCAGCAGTTTTGGCGGTACAGGACTAGCCAAAAACATTCAGTACTTC.

The sample holds a few counts of this clone. This chain uses TRBV4-1 with TRBJ2-1; TRBD2 might be the D (6 bases). Trimming shortened V by 0 bases and J by 4 bases, and 13 bases separated the two germline ends. CDR3 length: 16 amino acids. Germline lookup yields CDR1 MGHRA and CDR2 YSYEKL. This CDR3 reads CASSQDEAGRYNEQFF. Written as DNA, the CDR3 is TGCGCCAGCAGCCAAGATGAAGCGGGTAGATACAATGAGCAGTTCTTC.

This chain uses TRBV7-9 with TRBJ2-7, with 8 bases that match TRBD1. Trimming took 5 bases from V and 3 from J; bases not matched to a gene: 6. The CDR3 contains 14 residues. Germline loops: CDR1 SEHNR, CDR2 FQNEAQ (reference sequence). CDR3 loop: CASSNRQGSYEQYF. The CDR3, as DNA: TGTGCCAGCAGCAACAGACAGGGGAGCTACGAGCAGTACTTC.

There are many counts of this clone. The CDR3 DNA sequence: TGTGCCAGCAGCTTAGCAGCGGGAGGCACAGATACGCAGTATTTT. Its protein product is CASSLAAGGTDTQYF. The V gene is TRBV7-2, the J gene TRBJ2-3, with TRBD2 matching over 8 bases. The V segment lost 0 bases and the J segment 1 base; nucleotides outside the gene matches: 0. From germline, CDR1 is SGHTA and CDR2 FQGNSA. This CDR3 contains 15 residues.

There are a few counts of this clone. The genes are TRBV29-1 and TRBJ2-7, with a weak D call TRBD1 (6 bases). V dropped 4 bases and J dropped 7 bases, with 20 bases sitting between them. Germline loops: CDR1 SQVTM, CDR2 ANQGSEA. CDR3 length: 14 amino acids. The CDR3 spells CSVAPPGQGREQYF. As DNA, the CDR3 is TGCAGCGTTGCCCCCCCCGGGCAGGGGAGAGAGCAGTACTTC.

This clone has more than one count but fewer than ten. V gene TRBV18 combines with J gene TRBJ2-7, with 9 bases aligning to TRBD1. This CDR3 is built from 15 residues. The V and J ends lost 3 bases and 3 bases, in that order; junction bases with no gene match: 6. CDR1 is KGHSH and CDR2 is LQKENI in the germline V gene. The chain's CDR3 is CASSPLGTGRYEQYF. CDR3 DNA: TGTGCCAGCTCACCTTTAGGGACAGGGCGCTACGAGCAGTACTTC.

This clone has a handful of counts. The CDR3 sequence: CASSVTGTAYNEQFF. CDR3 bases: TGTGCCAGCAGCGTAACCGGGACAGCGTACAATGAGCAGTTCTTC. The chain carries TRBV7-2 and TRBJ2-1, with 7 nucleotides matching TRBD1. Per the germline V gene, CDR1 is SGHTA and CDR2 is FQGNSA. Trimming cost V 5 bases and J 4 bases; bases outside gene matches: 8. The CDR3 has 15 amino acids.

The chain carries TRBV18 and TRBJ2-6; 10 nucleotides agree with TRBD1. The CDR3 covers 17 residues. Germline CDR1 and CDR2: KGHSH and LQKENI. The V and J ends lost 4 bases and 2 bases, in that order; junction bases with no gene match: 5. DNA of the CDR3: TGTGCCAGCTCACTGCTGACAGGGGGCCCTGGGGCCAACGTCCTGACTTTC. It yields the protein CASSLLTGGPGANVLTF.

The table lists this clone with a few counts. One end of the junction varies from germline; a read error may be responsible. The chain recombines TRBV11-3 with TRBJ2-4; 11 bases fit TRBD1. The length of the CDR3 is 15 residues. In germline, CDR1 is SGHNT, CDR2 YENEEA. CDR3 in amino acids: CASSFMGQGGRILNF. In DNA form, the CDR3 reads TGTGCCAGCAGCTTCATGGGACAGGGGGGACGCATTCTGAACTTC.

J is TRBJ1-2 and V is TRBV7-9; TRBD1 aligns across 9 bases. J gave up 4 bases and V 1 base, and 10 bases lay outside the gene matches. CDR3 length: 17 residues. CDR1 is SEHNR and CDR2 is FQNEAQ in the germline V gene (reference sequence). CDR3 DNA: TGTGCCAGCAGCTTAGGGGCCCCGGGACAGGGAAGCTATGGCTACACCTTC. This sequence encodes CASSLGAPGQGSYGYTF.

This clone was recorded a few times. Here the CDR3 reads CASSGPAAGGPLIGEQFF. CDR3 sequence (DNA): TGTGCCAGCAGCGGGCCCGCAGCGGGAGGGCCTTTGATAGGTGAGCAGTTCTTC. The V gene is TRBV5-6, the J gene TRBJ2-1; 10 bases fit TRBD2. The ends lost 4 bases at V and 9 bases at J; junction bases unmatched: 19. The CDR3 spans 18 residues. Germline lookup yields CDR1 SGHDT and CDR2 YYEEEE.

V and J are TRBV28 and TRBJ2-7; TRBD1 is a possible D gene (6 bases). The CDR3 extends over 16 amino acids. CDR1 MDHEN and CDR2 SYDVKM come from the germline V gene. V shed 5 bases and J shed 2 bases, with 19 bases lying between them. CDR3 DNA: TGTGCCAGCAGTCCAGAAGCCACAGGGCCCCCCTACGAGCAGTACTTC. The encoded protein is CASSPEATGPPYEQYF.

This chain connects TRBV4-3 to TRBJ1-4; TRBD1 is a possible D gene (5 bases). Looked up from germline, CDR1 is LGHNA and CDR2 is YSLEER. V lost 0 bases and J 4 bases, leaving 15 bases between the germline ends. The CDR3 is made up of 17 amino acids. The CDR3, as DNA: TGCGCCAGCAGCCAAGATGGGCAGGGCTACTATAATGAAAAACTGTTTTTT. Its protein product is CASSQDGQGYYNEKLFF.

The chain recombines TRBV6-4 with TRBJ2-1; TRBD2 matches at 10 bases. J was trimmed by 14 bases and V by 3 bases; bases with no gene match: 10. This CDR3 contains 14 residues. Germline V CDR1 and CDR2: MRHNA, SNTAGT. As DNA, the CDR3 is TGTGCCAGCAGTGAACCCTTAGCGGGAGGCCCGAAGTTCTTC. As protein: CASSEPLAGGPKFF.

This clone was counted only a few times. This chain links TRBV4-2 with TRBJ2-1, with 8 bases aligning to TRBD1. The V and J ends lost 2 bases and 3 bases, in that order; junction bases with no gene match: 12. The CDR3 has 18 amino acids. Germline loops: CDR1 LGHNA, CDR2 YNFKEQ. CDR3 sequence reads: CASSQILGQGAHYNEQFF. In nucleotides, the CDR3 is TGTGCCAGCAGCCAAATTTTAGGACAGGGCGCTCACTACAATGAGCAGTTCTTC.

The rearrangement links TRBV5-4 to TRBJ2-5; 7 bases line up with TRBD1. From germline, CDR1 is SGHNT and CDR2 YYREEE (reference sequence). V lost 0 bases to trimming and J lost 2 bases; unmatched junction nucleotides: 4. The CDR3 spans 15 residues. CDR3 bases: TGTGCCAGCAGCTTGGCCCCGGGACAGCAAGAGACCCAGTACTTC. Amino acids: CASSLAPGQQETQYF.